This T cell receptor (beta chain) was recorded in a study of human thymus T cells. Resections obtained during corrective heart surgery supplied the thymus tissue. Healthy Finnish infants undergoing corrective surgery for congenital heart defects provided the donor material. Repertoires were generated with immunoSEQ multiplex PCR, while TCRdb's copy carries only in-frame clones and drops some. The sample shows approximately 70,000 clones, 95% of them seen only once. Germline V gene data show CDR1 as LGHNA and CDR2 as YNFKEQ. V lost 4 bases to trimming and J lost 3 bases; unmatched junction nucleotides: 9. The CDR3 sequence is 17 residues long.

The rearrangement joins TRBV4-2 to TRBJ2-5; 12 bases fit TRBD1. The clonotype comes from a girl in the first two years of life with a congenital heart defect but otherwise immunologically healthy. Input material: thymus tissue. CDR3 protein: CASSPGPGQGAEETQYF. The DNA for the CDR3 is TGTGCCAGCAGCCCAGGCCCGGGACAGGGGGCCGAAGAGACCCAGTACTTC.